The next 12 T cell receptor beta chains were all read from a single sample in a study of cytomegalovirus exposure and HLA in healthy donors. Generated by immunoSEQ multiplex PCR, the TCRdb table keeps only in-frame clones and is missing some. The sample consists of around 150,000 clones, roughly 80% of them appearing once. Material: PBMCs. The receptors come from a young man in good health and CMV-seropositive.

This clone occurred once. The chain joins TRBV6-1 to TRBJ2-3, with TRBD2 identical over 9 bases. The CDR3 contains 15 residues. The trim removed 8 bases at V and 0 bases at J, leaving 6 bases unmatched. CDR1 is MNHNS, CDR2 SASEGT, per germline. As DNA, the CDR3 is TGTGCCAGCGTCGAGACTAGCGGAAGCACAGATACGCAGTATTTT. Residues: CASVETSGSTDTQYF.

This clone has only one observation. The chain links TRBV6-5 to TRBJ1-1; possibly TRBD1 for D (6 bases). Trimming removed 5 bases at V and 1 base at J, with 14 bases between. This CDR3 region has 15 residues. The V gene's germline CDR1 is MNHEY and CDR2 SVGAGI. CDR3 DNA sequence: TGTGCCAGCAGTAGACAGGACTGGGGGAACACTGAAGCTTTCTTT. Translating gives CASSRQDWGNTEAFF.

The chain uses TRBV5-6 and TRBJ1-1, with D perhaps matching TRBD1 (5 bases). Germline V CDR1 and CDR2: SGHDT, YYEEEE. The CDR3 runs 12 residues. V was cut by 7 bases and J by 3 bases, with 10 bases left in between. CDR3 sequence (DNA): TGTGCCAGCGCCGGGGGTCACACTGAAGCTTTCTTT. This codes for CASAGGHTEAFF.

This rearrangement joins TRBV9 to TRBJ2-1, with 9 bases aligning to TRBD1. The trim removed 6 bases at V and 3 bases at J, leaving 7 bases unmatched. The CDR3 spans 15 residues. Germline CDR1 and CDR2: SGDLS and YYNGEE. DNA of the CDR3: TGTGCCAGCAACATACAGGGGGCTGGCTACAATGAGCAGTTCTTC. This codes for CASNIQGAGYNEQFF.

This clone was observed a handful of times. The chain employs TRBV6-1 and TRBJ1-2; D gene ambiguous. CDR1 is MNHNS, CDR2 SASEGT, per germline. This CDR3 contains 14 residues. Trimming took off 4 bases at V and 3 bases at J, with 12 bases between the two ends. The CDR3 spells CASSVSQTYYGYTF. As DNA, the CDR3 is TGTGCCAGCAGTGTAAGTCAGACTTACTATGGCTACACCTTC.

V gene TRBV7-6 combines with J gene TRBJ2-1; 14 bases map to TRBD2. This CDR3 comprises 15 residues. The V segment lost 5 bases and the J segment 7 bases; nucleotides outside the gene matches: 4. The V gene's germline CDR1 is SGHVS and CDR2 FNYEAQ. The CDR3, as DNA: TGTGCCAGCAGCGCCGGGACTAGCGGGAGTAATGAGCAGTTCTTC. Its protein is CASSAGTSGSNEQFF.

The V call is TRBV5-1, the J call TRBJ1-1; D may be TRBD1 (6 bases). The CDR3 consists of 15 residues. Germline loops: CDR1 SGHRS, CDR2 YFSETQ. Trimming removed 4 bases from V and 0 bases from J, with 13 bases in between. The CDR3 bases are TGCGCCAGCAGCGGCCGGACAGCCTTGAACACTGAAGCTTTCTTT. Protein: CASSGRTALNTEAFF.

Points on this clone: One end of the junction is discordant with germline, which a read error may explain. The CDR3 here is CASSRRTSVQNTGELFF. The CDR3, as DNA: TGTGCTAGCAGTCGAAGGACTAGCGTACAGAACACCGGGGAGCTGTTTTTT. This chain connects TRBV7-7 to TRBJ2-2, with 9 nucleotides matching TRBD2. This CDR3 comprises 17 residues. Per the germline V gene, CDR1 is SSHAT and CDR2 is FNYEAQ (reference sequence).

The chain carries TRBV19 and TRBJ1-1; TRBD1 is a possible D gene (5 bases). The V gene lost 5 bases and the J gene lost 3 bases, with 16 bases spanning the gap. Germline CDR1 LNHDA, CDR2 SQIVND (reference sequence). The CDR3 has 15 residues. In nucleotides, the CDR3 is TGTGCCAGTAGTGGCGGGCGGGGGGAGGACACTGAAGCTTTCTTT. It encodes CASSGGRGEDTEAFF.

The rearrangement uses TRBV4-3 and TRBJ2-6; D perhaps matches TRBD1 (6 bases). The length of the CDR3 is 15 residues. Trimming removed 4 bases from V and 2 bases from J, with 9 bases in between. Germline V gives CDR1 LGHNA, CDR2 YSLEER. The CDR3 spells CASSPYRAGANVLTF. The CDR3 coding sequence is TGCGCCAGCAGCCCCTACAGGGCTGGGGCCAACGTCCTGACTTTC.

This clone was detected a few times. V gene TRBV11-1 combines with J gene TRBJ1-2; a possible D gene is TRBD1 (5 bases). Trimming shortened V by 3 bases and J by 7 bases, and 9 bases separated the two germline ends. The germline CDR1 and CDR2 sequences are SGHAT and FQDESV (reference sequence). This CDR3 contains 12 residues. CDR3 nucleotides: TGTGCCAGCAGCTTCACGGGGGGTGGCTACACCTTC. Residues: CASSFTGGGYTF.

This sequence joins TRBV7-2 and TRBJ2-1, with 11 nucleotides matching TRBD2. The CDR3 runs 15 residues. V was clipped by 2 bases and J by 4 bases; unmatched bases: 1. Germline CDR1 SGHTA, CDR2 FQGNSA. The CDR3 here is CASSLTSGGYNEQFF. The CDR3 nucleotides are TGTGCCAGCAGCTTAACTAGCGGGGGTTACAATGAGCAGTTCTTC. The full variable domain, rest sourced from reference TRBV7-2 and TRBJ2-1, is GAGVSQSPSNKVTEKGKDVELRCDPISGHTALYWYRQSLGQGLEFLIYFQGNSAPDKSGLPSDRFSAERTGGSVSTLTIQRTQQEDSAVYLCASSLTSGGYNEQFFGPGTRLTVL.